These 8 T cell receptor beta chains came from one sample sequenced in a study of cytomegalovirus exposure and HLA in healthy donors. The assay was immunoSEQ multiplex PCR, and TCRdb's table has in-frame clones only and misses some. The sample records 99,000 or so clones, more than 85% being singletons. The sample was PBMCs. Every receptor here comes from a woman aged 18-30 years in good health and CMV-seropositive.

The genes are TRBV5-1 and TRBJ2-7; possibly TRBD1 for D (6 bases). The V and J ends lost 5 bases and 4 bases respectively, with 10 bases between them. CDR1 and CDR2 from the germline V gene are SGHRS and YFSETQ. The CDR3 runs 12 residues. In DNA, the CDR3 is TGCGCCAGCAGAACAGGGTTGTACGAGCAGTACTTC. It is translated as CASRTGLYEQYF.

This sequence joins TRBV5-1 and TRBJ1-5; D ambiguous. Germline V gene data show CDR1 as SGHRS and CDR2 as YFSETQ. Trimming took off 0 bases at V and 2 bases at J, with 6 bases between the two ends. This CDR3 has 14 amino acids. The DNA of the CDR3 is TGCGCCAGCAGCTTGGCGTCGGGCAATCAGCCCCAGCATTTT. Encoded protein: CASSLASGNQPQHF. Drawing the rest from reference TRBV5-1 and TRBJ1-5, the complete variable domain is KAGVTQTPRYLIKTRGQQVTLSCSPISGHRSVSWYQQTPGQGLQFLFEYFSETQRNKGNFPGRFSGRQFSNSRSEMNVSTLELGDSALYLCASSLASGNQPQHFGDGTRLSIL.

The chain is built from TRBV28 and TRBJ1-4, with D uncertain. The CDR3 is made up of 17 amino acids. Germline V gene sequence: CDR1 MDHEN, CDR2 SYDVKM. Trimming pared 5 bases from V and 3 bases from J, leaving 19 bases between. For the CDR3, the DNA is TGTGCCAGCAGTCCCCTAGGAGAAGGCAGCTCTAATGAAAAACTGTTTTTT. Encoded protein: CASSPLGEGSSNEKLFF.

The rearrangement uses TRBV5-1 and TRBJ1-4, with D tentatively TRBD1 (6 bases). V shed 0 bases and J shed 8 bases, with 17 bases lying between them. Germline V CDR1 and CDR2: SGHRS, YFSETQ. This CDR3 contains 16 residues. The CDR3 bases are TGCGCCAGCAGCTTGGGGGGGCGGGTTCTGACCGAAAAACTGTTTTTT. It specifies CASSLGGRVLTEKLFF.

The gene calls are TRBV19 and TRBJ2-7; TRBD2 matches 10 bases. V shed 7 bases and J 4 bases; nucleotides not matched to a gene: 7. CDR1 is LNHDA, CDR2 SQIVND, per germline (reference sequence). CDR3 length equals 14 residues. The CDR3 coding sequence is TGTGCCAGTAACCCGGGACTAGCGTTTTACGAGCAGTACTTC. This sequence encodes CASNPGLAFYEQYF.

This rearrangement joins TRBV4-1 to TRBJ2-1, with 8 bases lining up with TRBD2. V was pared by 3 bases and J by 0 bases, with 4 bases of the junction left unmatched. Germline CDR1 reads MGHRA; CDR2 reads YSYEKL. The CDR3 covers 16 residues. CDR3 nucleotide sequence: TGCGCCAGCAGCCACTTCAGCGGGAGCTCCTACAATGAGCAGTTCTTC. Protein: CASSHFSGSSYNEQFF.

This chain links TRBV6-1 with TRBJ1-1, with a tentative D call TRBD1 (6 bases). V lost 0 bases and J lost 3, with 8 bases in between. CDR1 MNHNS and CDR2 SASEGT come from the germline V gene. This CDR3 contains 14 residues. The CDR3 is CASSEADRYTEAFF. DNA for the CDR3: TGTGCCAGCAGTGAAGCAGACAGGTACACTGAAGCTTTCTTT.

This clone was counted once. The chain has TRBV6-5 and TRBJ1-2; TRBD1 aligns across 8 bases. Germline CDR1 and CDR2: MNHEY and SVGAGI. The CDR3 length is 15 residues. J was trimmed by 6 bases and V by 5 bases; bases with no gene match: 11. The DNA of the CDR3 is TGTGCCAGCAGTCTAACCCGCGGACAGGGTCATGGCTACACCTTC. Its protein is CASSLTRGQGHGYTF.